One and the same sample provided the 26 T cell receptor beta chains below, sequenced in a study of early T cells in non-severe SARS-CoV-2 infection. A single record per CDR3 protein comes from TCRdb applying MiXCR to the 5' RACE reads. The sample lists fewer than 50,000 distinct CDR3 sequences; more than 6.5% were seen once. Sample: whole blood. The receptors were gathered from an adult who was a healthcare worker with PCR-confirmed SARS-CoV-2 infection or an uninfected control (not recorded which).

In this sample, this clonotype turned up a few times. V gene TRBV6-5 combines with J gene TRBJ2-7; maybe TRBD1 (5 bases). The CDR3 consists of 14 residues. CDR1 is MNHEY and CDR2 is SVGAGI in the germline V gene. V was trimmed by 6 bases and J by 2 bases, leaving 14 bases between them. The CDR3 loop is CASSIDRYTYEQYF. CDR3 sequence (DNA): TGTGCCAGCAGCATCGACAGATACACCTACGAGCAGTACTTC.

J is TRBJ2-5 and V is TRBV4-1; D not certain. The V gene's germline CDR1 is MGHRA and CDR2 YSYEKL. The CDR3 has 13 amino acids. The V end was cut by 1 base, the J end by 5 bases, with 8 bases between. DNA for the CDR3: TGCGCCAGCAGCCAAGGCCGGATGGAGACCCAGTACTTC. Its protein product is CASSQGRMETQYF.

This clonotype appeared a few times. As DNA, the CDR3 is TGTGCCAGCAGTGAAGCTTGGACAGATACGCAGTATTTT. It yields the protein CASSEAWTDTQYF. J is TRBJ2-3 and V is TRBV6-1; D call uncertain. V was pared by 0 bases and J by 3 bases, with 4 bases between. Per the germline V gene, CDR1 is MNHNS and CDR2 is SASEGT. CDR3 length: 13 amino acids.

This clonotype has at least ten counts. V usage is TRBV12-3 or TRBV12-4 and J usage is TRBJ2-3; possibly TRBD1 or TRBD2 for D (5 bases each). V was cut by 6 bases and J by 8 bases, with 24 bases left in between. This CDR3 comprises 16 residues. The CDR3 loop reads CASRTRDGPSFGTQYF. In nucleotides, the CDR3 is TGTGCCAGCAGGACTCGGGACGGCCCATCCTTCGGTACGCAGTATTTT.

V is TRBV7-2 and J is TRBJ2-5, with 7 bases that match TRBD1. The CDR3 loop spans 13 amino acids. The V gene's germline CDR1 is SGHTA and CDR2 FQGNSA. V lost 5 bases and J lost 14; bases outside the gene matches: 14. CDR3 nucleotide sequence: TGTGCCAGCAGCCCATTTGAGGGGGCCCCAGGCTACTTC. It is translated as CASSPFEGAPGYF.

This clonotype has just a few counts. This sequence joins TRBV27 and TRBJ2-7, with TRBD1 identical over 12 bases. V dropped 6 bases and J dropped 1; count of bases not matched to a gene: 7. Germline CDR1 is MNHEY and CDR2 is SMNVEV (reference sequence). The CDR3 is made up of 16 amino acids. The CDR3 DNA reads TGTGCCAGCAGCTCCTTGGGACAGGGGGCGTCCTACGAGCAGTACTTC. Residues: CASSSLGQGASYEQYF.

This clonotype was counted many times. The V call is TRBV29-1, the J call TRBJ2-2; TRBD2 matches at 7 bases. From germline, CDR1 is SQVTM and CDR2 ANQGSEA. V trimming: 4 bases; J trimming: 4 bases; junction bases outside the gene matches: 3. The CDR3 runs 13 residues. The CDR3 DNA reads TGCAGCGTTGGGACTAGTTTCACCGGGGAGCTGTTTTTT. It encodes CSVGTSFTGELFF.

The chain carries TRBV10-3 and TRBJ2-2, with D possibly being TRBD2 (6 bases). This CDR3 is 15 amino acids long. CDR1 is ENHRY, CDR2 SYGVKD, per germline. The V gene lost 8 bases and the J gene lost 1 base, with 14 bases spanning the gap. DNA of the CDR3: TGTGCCATCGCGCAGGGAGGAGAGAACACCGGGGAGCTGTTTTTT. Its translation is CAIAQGGENTGELFF.

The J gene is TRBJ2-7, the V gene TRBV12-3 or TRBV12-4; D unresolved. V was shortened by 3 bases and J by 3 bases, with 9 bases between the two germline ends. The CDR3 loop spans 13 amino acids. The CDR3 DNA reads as TGTGCCAGCAGTTTCTGGCAGAGCTACGAGCAGTACTTC. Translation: CASSFWQSYEQYF.

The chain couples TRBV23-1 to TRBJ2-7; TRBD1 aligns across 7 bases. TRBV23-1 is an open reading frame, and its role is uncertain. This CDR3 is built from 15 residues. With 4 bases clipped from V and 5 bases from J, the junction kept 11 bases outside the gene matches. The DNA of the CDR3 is TGCGCCAGCAGTCCCCCGACAGGGACCCCCAACGAGCAGTACTTC. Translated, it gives CASSPPTGTPNEQYF.

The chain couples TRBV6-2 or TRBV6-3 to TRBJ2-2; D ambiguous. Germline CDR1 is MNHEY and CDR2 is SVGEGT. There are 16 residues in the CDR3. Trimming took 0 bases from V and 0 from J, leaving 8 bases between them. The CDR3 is CASSYSRRTNTGELFF. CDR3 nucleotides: TGTGCCAGCAGTTACTCGAGGCGGACGAACACCGGGGAGCTGTTTTTT.

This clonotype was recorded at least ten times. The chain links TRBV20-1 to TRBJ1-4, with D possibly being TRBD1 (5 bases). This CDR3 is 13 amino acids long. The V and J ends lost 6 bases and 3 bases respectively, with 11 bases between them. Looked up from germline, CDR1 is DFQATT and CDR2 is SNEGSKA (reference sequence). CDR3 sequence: CSAGGDPNEKLFF. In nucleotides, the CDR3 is TGCAGTGCGGGCGGGGACCCTAATGAAAAACTGTTTTTT.

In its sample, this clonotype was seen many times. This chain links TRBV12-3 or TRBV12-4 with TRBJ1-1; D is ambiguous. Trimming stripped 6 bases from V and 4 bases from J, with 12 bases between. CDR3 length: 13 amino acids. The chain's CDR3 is CASRILAGTEAFF. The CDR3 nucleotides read TGTGCCAGCAGAATTTTGGCTGGCACTGAAGCTTTCTTT.

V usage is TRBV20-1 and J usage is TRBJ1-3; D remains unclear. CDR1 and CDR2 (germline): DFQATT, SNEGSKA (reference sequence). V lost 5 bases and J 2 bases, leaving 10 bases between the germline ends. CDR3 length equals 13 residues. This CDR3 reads CSARLPAGNTIYF. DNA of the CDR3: TGCAGTGCTCGCCTACCTGCTGGAAACACCATATATTTT.

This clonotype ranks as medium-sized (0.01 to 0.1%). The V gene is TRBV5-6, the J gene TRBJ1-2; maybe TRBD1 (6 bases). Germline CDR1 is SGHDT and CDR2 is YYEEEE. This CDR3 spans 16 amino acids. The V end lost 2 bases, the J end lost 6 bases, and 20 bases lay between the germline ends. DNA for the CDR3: TGTGCCAGCAGCTTTCGTGGTCCGGGGGGCCTAGATGGCTACACCTTC. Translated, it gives CASSFRGPGGLDGYTF.

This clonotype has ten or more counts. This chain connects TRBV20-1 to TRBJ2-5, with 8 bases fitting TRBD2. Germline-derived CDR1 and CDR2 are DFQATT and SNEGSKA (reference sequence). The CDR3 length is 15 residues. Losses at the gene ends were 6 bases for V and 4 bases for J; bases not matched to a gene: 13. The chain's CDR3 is CSASKRGSTGETQYF. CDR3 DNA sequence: TGCAGTGCCTCAAAGCGGGGGAGTACCGGAGAGACCCAGTACTTC.

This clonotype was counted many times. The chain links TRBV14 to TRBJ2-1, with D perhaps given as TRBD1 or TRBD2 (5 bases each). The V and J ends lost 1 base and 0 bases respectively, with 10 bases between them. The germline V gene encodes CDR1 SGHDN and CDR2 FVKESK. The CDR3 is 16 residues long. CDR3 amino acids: CASSQVAGSSYNEQFF. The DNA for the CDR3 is TGTGCCAGCAGCCAAGTAGCAGGGAGCTCCTACAATGAGCAGTTCTTC.

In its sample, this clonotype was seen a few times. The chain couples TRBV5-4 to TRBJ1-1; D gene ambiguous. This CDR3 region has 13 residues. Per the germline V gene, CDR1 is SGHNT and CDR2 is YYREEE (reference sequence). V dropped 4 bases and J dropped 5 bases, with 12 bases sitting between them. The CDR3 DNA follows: TGTGCCAGCAGCGCCGATTCTCGGACTGAAGCTTTCTTT. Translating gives CASSADSRTEAFF.

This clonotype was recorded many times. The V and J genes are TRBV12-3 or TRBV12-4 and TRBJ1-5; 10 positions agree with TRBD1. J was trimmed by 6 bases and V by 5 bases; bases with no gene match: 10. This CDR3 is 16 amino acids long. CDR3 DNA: TGTGCCAGCAGTCCCGGGGACAGGGGACCGGGTCAGCCCCAGCATTTT. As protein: CASSPGDRGPGQPQHF.

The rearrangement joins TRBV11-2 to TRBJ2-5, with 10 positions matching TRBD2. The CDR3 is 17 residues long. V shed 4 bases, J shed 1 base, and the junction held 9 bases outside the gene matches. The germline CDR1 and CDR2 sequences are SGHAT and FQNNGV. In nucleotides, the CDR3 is TGTGCCAGCAGCTCGACCCCCCTAGCGGGGGTCCAAGAGACCCAGTACTTC. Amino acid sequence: CASSSTPLAGVQETQYF.

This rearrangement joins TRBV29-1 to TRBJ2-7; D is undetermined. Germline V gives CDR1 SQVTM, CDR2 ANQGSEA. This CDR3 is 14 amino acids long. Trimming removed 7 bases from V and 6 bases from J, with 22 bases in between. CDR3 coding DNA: TGCAGCGCCAGAAGAGACCTCCAACTGAGCGAGCAGTACTTC. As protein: CSARRDLQLSEQYF.

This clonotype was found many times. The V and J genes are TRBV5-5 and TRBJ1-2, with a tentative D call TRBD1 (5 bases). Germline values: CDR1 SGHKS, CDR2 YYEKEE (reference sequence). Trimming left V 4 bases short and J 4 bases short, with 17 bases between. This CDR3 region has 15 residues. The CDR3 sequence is CASSDQGAGSYGYTF. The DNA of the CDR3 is TGTGCCAGCAGCGATCAGGGAGCAGGGTCCTATGGCTACACCTTC.

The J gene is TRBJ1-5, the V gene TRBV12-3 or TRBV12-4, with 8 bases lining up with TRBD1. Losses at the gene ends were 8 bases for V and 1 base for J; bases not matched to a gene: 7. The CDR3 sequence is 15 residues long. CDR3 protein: CASGGDRLSNQPQHF. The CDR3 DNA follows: TGTGCCAGCGGAGGGGACAGGCTAAGCAATCAGCCCCAGCATTTT.

In DNA form, the CDR3 reads TGCAGTGCTACGGGACTAGCGGACTACAATGAGCAGTTCTTC. It specifies CSATGLADYNEQFF. The V gene is TRBV20-1, the J gene TRBJ2-1; the match to TRBD2 covers 11 bases. Germline V CDR1 and CDR2: DFQATT, SNEGSKA (reference sequence). The V gene end was trimmed by 4 bases and the J gene end by 3 bases; junction bases not matched to a gene: 2. The CDR3 extends over 14 amino acids.

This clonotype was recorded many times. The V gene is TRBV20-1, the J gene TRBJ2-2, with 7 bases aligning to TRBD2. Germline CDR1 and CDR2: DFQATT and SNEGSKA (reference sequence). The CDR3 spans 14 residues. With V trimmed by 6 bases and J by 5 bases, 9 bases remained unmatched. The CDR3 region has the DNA TGCAGTGCCTCACTCTCGGGAGGAACCGGGGAGCTGTTTTTT. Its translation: CSASLSGGTGELFF.

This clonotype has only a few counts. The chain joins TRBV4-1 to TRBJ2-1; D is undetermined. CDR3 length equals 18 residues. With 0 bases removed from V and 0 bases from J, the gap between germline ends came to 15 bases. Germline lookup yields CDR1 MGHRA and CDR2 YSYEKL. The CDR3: CASSQEPEYSDSYNEQFF. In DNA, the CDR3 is TGCGCCAGCAGCCAAGAGCCCGAGTACAGTGACTCCTACAATGAGCAGTTCTTC.